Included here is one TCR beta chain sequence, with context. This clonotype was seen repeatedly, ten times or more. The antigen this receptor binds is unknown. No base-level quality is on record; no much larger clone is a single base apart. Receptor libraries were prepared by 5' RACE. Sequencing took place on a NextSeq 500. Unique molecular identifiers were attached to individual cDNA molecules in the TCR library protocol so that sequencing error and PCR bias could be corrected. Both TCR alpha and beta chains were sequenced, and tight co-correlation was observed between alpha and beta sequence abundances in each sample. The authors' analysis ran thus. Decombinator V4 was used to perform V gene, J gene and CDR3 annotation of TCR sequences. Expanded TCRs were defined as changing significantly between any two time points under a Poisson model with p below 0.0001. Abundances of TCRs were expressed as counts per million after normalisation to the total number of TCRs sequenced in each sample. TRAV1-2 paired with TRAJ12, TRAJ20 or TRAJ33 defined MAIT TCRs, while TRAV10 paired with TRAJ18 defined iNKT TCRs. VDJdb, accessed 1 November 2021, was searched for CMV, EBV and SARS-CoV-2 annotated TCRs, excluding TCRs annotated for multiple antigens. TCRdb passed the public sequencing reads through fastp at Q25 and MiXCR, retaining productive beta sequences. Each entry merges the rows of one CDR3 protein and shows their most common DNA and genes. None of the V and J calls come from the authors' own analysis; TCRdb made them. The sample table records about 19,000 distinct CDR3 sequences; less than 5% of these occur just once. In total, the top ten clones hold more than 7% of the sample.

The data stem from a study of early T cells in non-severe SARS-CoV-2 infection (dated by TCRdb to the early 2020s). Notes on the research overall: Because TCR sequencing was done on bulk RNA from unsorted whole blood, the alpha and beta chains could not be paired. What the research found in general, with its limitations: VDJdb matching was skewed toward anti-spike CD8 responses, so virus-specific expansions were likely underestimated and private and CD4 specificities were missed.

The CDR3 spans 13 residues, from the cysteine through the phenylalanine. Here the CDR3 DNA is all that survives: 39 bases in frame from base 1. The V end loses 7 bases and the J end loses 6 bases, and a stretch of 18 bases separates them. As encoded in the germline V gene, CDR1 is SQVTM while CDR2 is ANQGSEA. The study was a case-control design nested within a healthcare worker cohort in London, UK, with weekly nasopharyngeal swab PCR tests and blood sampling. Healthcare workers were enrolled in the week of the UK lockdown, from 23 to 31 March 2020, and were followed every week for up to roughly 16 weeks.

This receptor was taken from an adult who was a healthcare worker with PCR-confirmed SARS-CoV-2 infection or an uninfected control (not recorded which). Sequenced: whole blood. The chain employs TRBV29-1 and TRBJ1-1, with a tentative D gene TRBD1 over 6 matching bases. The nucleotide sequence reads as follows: TGCAGCGCCGGGCAGCCTGAGGGGGCTGAAGCTTTCTTT. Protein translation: CSAGQPEGAEAFF.